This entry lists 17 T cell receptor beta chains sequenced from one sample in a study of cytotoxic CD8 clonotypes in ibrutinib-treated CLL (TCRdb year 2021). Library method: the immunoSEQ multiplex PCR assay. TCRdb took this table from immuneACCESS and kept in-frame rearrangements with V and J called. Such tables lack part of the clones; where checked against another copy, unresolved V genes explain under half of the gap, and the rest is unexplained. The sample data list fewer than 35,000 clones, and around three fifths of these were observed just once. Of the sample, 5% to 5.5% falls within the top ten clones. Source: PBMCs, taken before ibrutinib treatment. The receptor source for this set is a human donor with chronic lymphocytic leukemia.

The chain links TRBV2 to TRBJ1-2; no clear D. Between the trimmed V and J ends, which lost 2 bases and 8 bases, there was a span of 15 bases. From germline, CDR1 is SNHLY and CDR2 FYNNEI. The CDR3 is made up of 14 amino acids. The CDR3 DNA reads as TGTGCCAGCAGTGAATCCGAAGAAGCGCAAGGCTACACCTTC. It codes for CASSESEEAQGYTF.

CDR3 sequence reads: CASSLDRRWNTEAFF. The CDR3 region has the DNA TGTGCCAGCAGCTTAGACCGACGCTGGAACACTGAAGCTTTCTTT. This chain connects TRBV7-6 to TRBJ1-1; D unresolved. The CDR3 consists of 15 residues. CDR1 and CDR2 (germline): SGHVS, FNYEAQ. Trimming took 1 base from V and 1 from J, leaving 10 bases between them.

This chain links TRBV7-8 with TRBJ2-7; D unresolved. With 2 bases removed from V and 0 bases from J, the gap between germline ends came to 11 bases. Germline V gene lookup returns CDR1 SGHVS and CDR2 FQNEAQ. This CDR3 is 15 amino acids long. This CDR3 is CASSLKLGSSYEQYF. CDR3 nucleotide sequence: TGTGCCAGCAGCTTAAAGTTAGGTAGCTCCTACGAGCAGTACTTC.

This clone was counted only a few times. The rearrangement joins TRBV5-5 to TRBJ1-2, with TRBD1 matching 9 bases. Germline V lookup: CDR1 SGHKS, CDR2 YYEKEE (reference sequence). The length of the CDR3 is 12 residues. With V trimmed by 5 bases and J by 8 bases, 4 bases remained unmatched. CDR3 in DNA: TGTGCCAGCAGGGGGACAGGGAGCGGCTACACCTTC. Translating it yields CASRGTGSGYTF.

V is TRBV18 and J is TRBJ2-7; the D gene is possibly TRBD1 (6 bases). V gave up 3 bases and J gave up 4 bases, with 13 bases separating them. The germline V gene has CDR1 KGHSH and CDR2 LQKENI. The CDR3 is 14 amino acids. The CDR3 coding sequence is TGTGCCAGCTCACCTTACAGGGAGCTATACGAGCAGTACTTC. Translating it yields CASSPYRELYEQYF.

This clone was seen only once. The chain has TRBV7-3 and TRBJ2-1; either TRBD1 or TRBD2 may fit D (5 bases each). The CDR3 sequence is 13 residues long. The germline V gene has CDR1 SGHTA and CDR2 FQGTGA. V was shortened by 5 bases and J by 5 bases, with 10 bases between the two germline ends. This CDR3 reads CASSRDLDNEQFF. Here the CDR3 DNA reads TGTGCCAGCAGCCGGGACCTAGACAATGAGCAGTTCTTC.

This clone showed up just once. The CDR3 region has the DNA TGTGCCAGCAGCCTAGCGGGAAAGGGGACCGGGGAGCTGTTTTTT. Translated: CASSLAGKGTGELFF. The chain has TRBV28 and TRBJ2-2; 9 bases are a match to TRBD2. The germline gives CDR1 MDHEN, CDR2 SYDVKM. V was pared by 6 bases and J by 5 bases, with 7 bases of the junction left unmatched. The CDR3 loop spans 15 amino acids.

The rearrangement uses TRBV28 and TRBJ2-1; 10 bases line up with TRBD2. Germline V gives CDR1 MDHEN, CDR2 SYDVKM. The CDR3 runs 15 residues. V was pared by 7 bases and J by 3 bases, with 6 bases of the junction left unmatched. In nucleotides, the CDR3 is TGTGCCAGCACCCAAGGACTAGCGGACTACAATGAGCAGTTCTTC. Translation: CASTQGLADYNEQFF.

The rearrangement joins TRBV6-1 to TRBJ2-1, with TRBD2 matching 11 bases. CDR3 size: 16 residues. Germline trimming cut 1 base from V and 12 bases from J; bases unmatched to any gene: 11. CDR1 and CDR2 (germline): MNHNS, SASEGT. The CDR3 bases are TGTGCCAGCAGTGAAGGTAGCGGGGGGGCCGCCTTTGGGCAGTTCTTC. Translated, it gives CASSEGSGGAAFGQFF.

In DNA form, the CDR3 reads TGTGCCAGCGGGAACCCGAACAGGGAGAGCTCCTACGAGCAGTACTTC. As protein: CASGNPNRESSYEQYF. The chain joins TRBV27 to TRBJ2-7; maybe TRBD1 (6 bases). Germline V lookup: CDR1 MNHEY, CDR2 SMNVEV (reference sequence). V lost 8 bases, J lost 0 bases, and 20 bases lay in between. This CDR3 has 16 residues.

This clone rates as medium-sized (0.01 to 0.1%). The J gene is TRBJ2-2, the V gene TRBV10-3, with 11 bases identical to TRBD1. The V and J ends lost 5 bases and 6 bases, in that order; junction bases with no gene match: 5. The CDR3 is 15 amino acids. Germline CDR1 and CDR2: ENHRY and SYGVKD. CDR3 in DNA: TGTGCCATCAGTCCGGACAGGGGGCTGGCCGGGGAGCTGTTTTTT. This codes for CAISPDRGLAGELFF.

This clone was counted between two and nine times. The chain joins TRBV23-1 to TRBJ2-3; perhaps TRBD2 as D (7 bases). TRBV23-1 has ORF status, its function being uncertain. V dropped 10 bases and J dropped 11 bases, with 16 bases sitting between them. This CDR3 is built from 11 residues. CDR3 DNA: TGCGCCATACGGGGAGGGGGAGGGCAGTATTTT. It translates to CAIRGGGGQYF.

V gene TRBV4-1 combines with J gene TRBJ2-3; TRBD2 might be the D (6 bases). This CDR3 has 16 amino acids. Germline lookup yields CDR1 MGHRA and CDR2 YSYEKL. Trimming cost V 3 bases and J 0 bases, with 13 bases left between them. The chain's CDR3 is CASSHPGLASTDTQYF. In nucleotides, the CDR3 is TGCGCCAGCAGCCACCCCGGTCTAGCGAGCACAGATACGCAGTATTTT.

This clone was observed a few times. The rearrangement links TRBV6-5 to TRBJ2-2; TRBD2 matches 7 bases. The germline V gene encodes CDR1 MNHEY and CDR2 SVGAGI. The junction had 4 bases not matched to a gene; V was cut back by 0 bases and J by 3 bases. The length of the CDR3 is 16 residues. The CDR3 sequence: CASSYSGGSYTGELFF. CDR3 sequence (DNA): TGTGCCAGCAGTTACTCCGGCGGGAGTTACACCGGGGAGCTGTTTTTT.

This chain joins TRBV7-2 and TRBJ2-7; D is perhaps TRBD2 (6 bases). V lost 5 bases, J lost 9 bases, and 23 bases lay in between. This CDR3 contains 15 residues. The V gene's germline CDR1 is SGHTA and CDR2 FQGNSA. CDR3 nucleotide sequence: TGTGCCAGCAGCCCAGAGGGAGGAGGCCAGAATGGGCAGTACTTC. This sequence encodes CASSPEGGGQNGQYF.

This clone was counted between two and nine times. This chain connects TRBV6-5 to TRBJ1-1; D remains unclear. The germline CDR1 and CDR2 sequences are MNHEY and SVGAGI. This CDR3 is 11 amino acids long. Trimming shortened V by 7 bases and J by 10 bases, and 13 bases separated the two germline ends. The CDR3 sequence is CASTNRTGAFF. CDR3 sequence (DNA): TGTGCCAGCACCAACCGGACGGGAGCTTTCTTT.

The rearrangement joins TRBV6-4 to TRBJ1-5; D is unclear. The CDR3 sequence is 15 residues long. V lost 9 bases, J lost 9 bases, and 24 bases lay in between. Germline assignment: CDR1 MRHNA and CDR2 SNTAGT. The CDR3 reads CARVFSGVRLWPQHF. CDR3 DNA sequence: TGTGCCAGGGTATTCTCAGGAGTTAGATTGTGGCCCCAGCATTTT.